This T cell receptor beta chain was retrieved from a study of CD8 T cells in Susac syndrome. The CDR3 is 15 residues long. Germline V CDR1 and CDR2: SGHVS, FQNEAQ. V lost 6 bases, J lost 3 bases, and 17 bases lay in between. The multiple sclerosis controls were treatment-naive patients with relapsing-remitting disease that was stable or active. RNA totalling about 0.5 to 1 ug underwent reverse transcription with random hexamers. The amplification used immunoSEQ multiplex PCR on TCR beta CDR3; it spanned 54 Vbeta and 13 Jbeta. Using its own MiXCR run on the immunoSEQ multiplex PCR reads, TCRdb lists one record per CDR3 protein. The table shows 330,000 or so distinct CDR3 sequences, with approximately 85% occurring only once.

The chain combines TRBV7-8 with TRBJ1-1; D is undetermined. The sequenced sample was CD8+ T cells from PBMCs. This sequence originates from a human donor with multiple sclerosis. CDR3 DNA sequence: TGTGCCAGCAGTCGCACACAGCCTTGGGACACTGAAGCTTTCTTT. It yields the protein CASSRTQPWDTEAFF. The whole variable domain, filled in from reference TRBV7-8 and TRBJ1-1, reads GAGVSQSPRYKVAKRGQDVALRCDPISGHVSLFWYQQALGQGPEFLTYFQNEAQLDKSGLPSDRFFAERPEGSVSTLKIQRTQQEDSAVYLCASSRTQPWDTEAFFGQGTRLTVV.